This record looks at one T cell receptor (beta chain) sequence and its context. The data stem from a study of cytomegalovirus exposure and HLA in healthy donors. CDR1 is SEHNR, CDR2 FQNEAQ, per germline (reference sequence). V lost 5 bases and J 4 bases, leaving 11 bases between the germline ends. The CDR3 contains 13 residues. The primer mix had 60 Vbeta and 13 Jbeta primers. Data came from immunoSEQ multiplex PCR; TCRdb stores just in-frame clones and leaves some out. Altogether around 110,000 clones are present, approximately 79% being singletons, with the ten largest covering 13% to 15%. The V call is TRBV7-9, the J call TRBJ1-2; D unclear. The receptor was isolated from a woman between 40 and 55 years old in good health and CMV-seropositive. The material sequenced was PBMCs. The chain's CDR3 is CASSRPGVYGYTF. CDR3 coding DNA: TGTGCCAGCAGCCGACCGGGTGTCTATGGCTACACCTTC.